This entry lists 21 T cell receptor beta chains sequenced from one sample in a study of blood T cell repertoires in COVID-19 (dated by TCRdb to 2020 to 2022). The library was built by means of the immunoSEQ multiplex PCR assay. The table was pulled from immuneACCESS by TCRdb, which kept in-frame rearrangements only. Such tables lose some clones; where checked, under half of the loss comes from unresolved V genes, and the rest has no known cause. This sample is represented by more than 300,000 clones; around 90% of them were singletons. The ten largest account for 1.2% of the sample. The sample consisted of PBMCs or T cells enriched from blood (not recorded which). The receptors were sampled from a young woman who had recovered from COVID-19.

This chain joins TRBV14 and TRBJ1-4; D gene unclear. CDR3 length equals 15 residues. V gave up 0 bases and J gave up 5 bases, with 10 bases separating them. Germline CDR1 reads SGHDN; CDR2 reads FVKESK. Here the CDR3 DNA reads TGTGCCAGCAGCCAAGATACAGCTTACAATGAAAAACTGTTTTTT. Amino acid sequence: CASSQDTAYNEKLFF.

CDR3: CASRGRARANTEAFF. CDR3 DNA: TGTGCCAGCAGGGGTAGGGCCAGGGCGAACACTGAAGCTTTCTTT. The genes are TRBV21-1 and TRBJ1-1; the D call of TRBD1 is as the table states it, not checked on the DNA. TRBV21-1 is a pseudogene segment. This CDR3 has 15 amino acids.

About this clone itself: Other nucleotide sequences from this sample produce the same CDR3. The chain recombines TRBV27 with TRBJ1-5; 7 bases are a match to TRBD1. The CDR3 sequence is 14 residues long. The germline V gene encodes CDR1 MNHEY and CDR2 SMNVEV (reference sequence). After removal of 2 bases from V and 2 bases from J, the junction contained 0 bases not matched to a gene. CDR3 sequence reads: CASSLTGGNQPQHF. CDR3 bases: TGTGCCAGCAGTTTAACAGGGGGCAATCAGCCCCAGCATTTT.

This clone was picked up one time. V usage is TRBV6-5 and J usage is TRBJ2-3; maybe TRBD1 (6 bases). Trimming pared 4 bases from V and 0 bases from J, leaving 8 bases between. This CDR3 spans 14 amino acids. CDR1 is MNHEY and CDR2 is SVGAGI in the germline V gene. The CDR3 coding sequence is TGTGCCAGCAGTTCCAGGGGCAGCACAGATACGCAGTATTTT. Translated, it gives CASSSRGSTDTQYF.

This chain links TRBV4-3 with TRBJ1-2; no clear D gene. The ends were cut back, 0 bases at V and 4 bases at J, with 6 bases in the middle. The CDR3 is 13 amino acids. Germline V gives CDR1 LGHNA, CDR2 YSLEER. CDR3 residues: CASSQDIAYGYTF. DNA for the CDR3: TGCGCCAGCAGCCAAGATATAGCCTATGGCTACACCTTC.

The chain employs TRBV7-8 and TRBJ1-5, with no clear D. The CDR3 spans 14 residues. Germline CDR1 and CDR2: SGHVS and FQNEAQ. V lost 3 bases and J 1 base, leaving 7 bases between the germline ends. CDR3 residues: CASSLTRSNQPQHF. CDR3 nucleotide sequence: TGTGCCAGCAGCTTGACAAGGAGCAATCAGCCCCAGCATTTT.

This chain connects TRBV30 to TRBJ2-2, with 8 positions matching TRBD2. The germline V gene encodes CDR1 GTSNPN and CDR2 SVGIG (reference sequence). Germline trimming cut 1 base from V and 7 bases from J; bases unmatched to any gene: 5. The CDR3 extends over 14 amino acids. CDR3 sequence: CAWSGGLVGGELFF. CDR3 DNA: TGTGCCTGGAGTGGGGGACTAGTCGGCGGGGAGCTGTTTTTT.

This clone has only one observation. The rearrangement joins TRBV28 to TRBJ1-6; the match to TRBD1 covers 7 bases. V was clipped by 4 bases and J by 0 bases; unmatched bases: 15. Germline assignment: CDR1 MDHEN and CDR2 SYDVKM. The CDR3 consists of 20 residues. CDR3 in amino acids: CASSSPESSRDSSYNSPLHF. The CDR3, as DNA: TGTGCCAGCAGTTCCCCAGAATCATCCCGGGACAGCTCCTATAATTCACCCCTCCACTTT.

CDR3 bases: TGTGCCACCAGCAGAGATTCTTGGGGGCAAGGCAACACTGAAGCTTTCTTT. It specifies CATSRDSWGQGNTEAFF. The rearrangement links TRBV15 to TRBJ1-1; weak D call: TRBD1 (6 bases). V was trimmed by 0 bases and J by 2 bases, leaving 16 bases between them. CDR3 size: 17 residues. Germline V lookup: CDR1 LNHNV, CDR2 YYDKDF (reference sequence).

The chain's CDR3 is CASSLSWGHPTEAFF. The CDR3 nucleotides read TGTGCCAGCAGTTTATCGTGGGGACATCCCACTGAAGCTTTCTTT. The chain has TRBV27 and TRBJ1-1, with a possible D match to TRBD1 (6 bases). Germline CDR1 and CDR2: MNHEY and SMNVEV (reference sequence). V gave up 0 bases and J gave up 4 bases, with 12 bases separating them. The CDR3 consists of 15 residues.

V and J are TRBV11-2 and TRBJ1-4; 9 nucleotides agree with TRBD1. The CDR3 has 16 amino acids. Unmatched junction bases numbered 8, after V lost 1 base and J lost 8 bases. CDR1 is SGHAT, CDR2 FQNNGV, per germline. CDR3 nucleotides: TGTGCCAGCAGCTTAGTTTCGACAGGGGGAAACGAAAAACTGTTTTTT. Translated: CASSLVSTGGNEKLFF.

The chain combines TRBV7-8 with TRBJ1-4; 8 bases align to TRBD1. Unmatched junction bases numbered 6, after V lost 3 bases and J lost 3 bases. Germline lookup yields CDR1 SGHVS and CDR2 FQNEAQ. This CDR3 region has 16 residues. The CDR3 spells CASSFRPGGPNEKLFF. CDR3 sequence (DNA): TGTGCCAGCAGCTTCCGACCAGGGGGCCCTAATGAAAAACTGTTTTTT.

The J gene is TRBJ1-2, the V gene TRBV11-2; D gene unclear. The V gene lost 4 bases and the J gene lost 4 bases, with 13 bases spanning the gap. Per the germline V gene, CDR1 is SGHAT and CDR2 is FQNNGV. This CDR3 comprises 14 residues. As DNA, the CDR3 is TGTGCCAGCAGCTCCCAGGCCGCGATCTATGGCTACACCTTC. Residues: CASSSQAAIYGYTF.

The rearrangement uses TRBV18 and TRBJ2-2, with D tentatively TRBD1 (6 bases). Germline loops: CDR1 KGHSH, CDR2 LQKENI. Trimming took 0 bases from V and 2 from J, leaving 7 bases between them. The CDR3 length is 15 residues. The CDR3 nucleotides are TGTGCCAGCTCACCACCGGGGGCTAACACCGGGGAGCTGTTTTTT. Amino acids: CASSPPGANTGELFF.

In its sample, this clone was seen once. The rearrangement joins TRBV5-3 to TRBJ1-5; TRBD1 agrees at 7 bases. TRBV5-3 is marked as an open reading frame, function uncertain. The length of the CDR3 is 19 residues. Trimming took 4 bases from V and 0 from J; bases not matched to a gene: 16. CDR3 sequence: CARSKRGAGGFCSNQPQHF. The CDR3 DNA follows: TGTGCCAGAAGCAAGCGCGGGGCAGGGGGATTCTGTAGCAATCAGCCCCAGCATTTT.

CDR3 nucleotides: TGTGCCAGCTCGCCATCTCCGGGGGGCCGCACAGATACGCAGTATTTT. Its translation: CASSPSPGGRTDTQYF. This chain uses TRBV18 with TRBJ2-3, with a tentative D call TRBD2 (7 bases). Germline loops: CDR1 KGHSH, CDR2 LQKENI. CDR3 length: 16 residues. V lost 6 bases and J 1 base, leaving 17 bases between the germline ends.

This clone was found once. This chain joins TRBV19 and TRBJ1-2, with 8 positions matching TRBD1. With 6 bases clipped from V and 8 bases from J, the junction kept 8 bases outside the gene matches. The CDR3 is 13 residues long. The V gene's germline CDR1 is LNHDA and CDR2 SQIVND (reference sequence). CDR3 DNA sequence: TGTGCCAGTAGACGGCAGGGGGCAAACGGCTACACCTTC. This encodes CASRRQGANGYTF.

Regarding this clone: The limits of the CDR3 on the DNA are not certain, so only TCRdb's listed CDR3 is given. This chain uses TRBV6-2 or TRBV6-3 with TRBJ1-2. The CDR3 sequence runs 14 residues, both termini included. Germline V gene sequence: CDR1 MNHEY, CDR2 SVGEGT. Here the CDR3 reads CASSSSGANYGYTF.

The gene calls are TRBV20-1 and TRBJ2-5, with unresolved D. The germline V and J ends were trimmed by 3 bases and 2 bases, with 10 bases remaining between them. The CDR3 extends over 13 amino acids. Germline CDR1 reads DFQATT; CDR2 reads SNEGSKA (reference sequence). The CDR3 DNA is TGCAGTGCTAGTACTCACTCTCAAGAGACCCAGTACTTC. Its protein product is CSASTHSQETQYF.

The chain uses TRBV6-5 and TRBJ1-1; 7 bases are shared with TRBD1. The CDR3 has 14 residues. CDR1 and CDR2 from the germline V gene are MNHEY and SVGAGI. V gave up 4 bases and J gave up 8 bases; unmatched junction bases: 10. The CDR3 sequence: CASSLQGIGEEAFF. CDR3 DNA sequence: TGTGCCAGCAGTTTACAGGGGATAGGGGAGGAAGCTTTCTTT.

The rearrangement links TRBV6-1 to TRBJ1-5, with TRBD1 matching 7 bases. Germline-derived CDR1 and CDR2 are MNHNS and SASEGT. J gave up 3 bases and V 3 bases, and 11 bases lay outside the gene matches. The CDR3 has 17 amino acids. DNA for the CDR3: TGTGCCAGCAGTGACCACCGGGACAGTAGCTTCAATCAGCCCCAGCATTTT. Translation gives CASSDHRDSSFNQPQHF.